This TCR beta chain was recorded in a study of blood T cell repertoires in COVID-19. Overall study: In each case, the material was cDNA or gDNA derived from T cells, B-cell-depleted T cells, or PBMCs.

In the authors' workflow: It was from reference gene primer amplification that nucleated cell counts were estimated. Clones were read by immunoSEQ multiplex PCR, and TCRdb kept only the in-frame ones, dropping some. V and J calls and clone size are copied from that table; D and trimming were computed from the DNA. The sample contains 200,000 to 300,000 clones, 70% to 90% of which appear only once. Trimming shortened V by 0 bases and J by 4 bases, and 13 bases separated the two germline ends. CDR1 and CDR2 from the germline V gene are SGHKS and YYEKEE (reference sequence). The CDR3 has 16 residues. The source of this sequence is a woman aged 60 to 75 with active or convalescent COVID-19. Sequencing was performed on peripheral blood. The chain employs TRBV5-5 and TRBJ2-2; weak D call: TRBD1 (5 bases). CDR3 sequence reads: CASSLVVGRGTGELFF. The CDR3 DNA sequence: TGTGCCAGCAGCTTGGTTGTGGGGCGCGGCACCGGGGAGCTGTTTTTT.